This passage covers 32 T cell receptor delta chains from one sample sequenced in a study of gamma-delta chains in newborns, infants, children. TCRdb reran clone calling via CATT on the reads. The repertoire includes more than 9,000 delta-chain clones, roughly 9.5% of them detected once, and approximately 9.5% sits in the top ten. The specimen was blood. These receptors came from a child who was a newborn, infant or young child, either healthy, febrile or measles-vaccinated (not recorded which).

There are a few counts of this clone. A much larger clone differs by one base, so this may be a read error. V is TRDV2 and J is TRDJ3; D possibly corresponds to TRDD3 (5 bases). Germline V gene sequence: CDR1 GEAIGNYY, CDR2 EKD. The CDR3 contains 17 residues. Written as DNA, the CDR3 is TGTGCCTGTGACACCTGGGCGAGCTCCTGGGACGCCCGACAGATGTTTTTC. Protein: CACDTWASSWDARQMFF.

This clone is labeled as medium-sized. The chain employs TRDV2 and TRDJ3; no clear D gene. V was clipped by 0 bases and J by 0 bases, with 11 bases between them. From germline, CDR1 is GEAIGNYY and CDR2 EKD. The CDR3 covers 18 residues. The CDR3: CACDTGGADSWDTRQMFF. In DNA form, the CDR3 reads TGTGCCTGTGACACCGGCGGGGCTGACTCCTGGGACACCCGACAGATGTTTTTC.

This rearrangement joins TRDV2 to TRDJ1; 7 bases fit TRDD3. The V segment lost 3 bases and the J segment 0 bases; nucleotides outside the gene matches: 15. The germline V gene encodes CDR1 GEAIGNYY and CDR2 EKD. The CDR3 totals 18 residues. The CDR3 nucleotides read TGTGCCTGTGACCCCCTCCTATGGGGGACCGCGTACACCGATAAACTCATCTTT. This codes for CACDPLLWGTAYTDKLIF.

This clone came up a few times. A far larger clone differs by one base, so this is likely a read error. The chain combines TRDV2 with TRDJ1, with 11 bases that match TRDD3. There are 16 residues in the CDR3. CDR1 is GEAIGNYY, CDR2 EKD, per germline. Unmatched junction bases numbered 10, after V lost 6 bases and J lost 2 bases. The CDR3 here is CACNQLGDRGTDKLIF. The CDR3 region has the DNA TGTGCCTGTAACCAACTGGGGGATAGAGGAACCGATAAACTCATCTTT.

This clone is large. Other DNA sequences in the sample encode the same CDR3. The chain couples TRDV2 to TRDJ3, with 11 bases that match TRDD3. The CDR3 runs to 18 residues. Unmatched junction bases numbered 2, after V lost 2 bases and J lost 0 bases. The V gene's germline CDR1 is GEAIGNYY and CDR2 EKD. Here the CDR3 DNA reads TGTGCCTGTGACATACTGGGGGATAGCTCCTGGGACACCCGACAGATGTTTTTC. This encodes CACDILGDSSWDTRQMFF.

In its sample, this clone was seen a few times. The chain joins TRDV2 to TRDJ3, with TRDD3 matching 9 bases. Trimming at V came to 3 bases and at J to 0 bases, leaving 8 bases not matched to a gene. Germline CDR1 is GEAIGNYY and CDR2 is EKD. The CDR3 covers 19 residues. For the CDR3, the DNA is TGTGCCTGTGACGATACTGGGGGAGGAAGCTCCTGGGACACCCGACAGATGTTTTTC. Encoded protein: CACDDTGGGSSWDTRQMFF.

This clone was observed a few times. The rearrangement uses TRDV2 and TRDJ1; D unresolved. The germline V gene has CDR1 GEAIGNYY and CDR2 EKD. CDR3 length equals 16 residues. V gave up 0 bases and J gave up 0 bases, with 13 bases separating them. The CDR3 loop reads CACDTVVGAYTDKLIF. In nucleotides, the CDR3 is TGTGCCTGTGACACCGTGGTAGGTGCCTACACCGATAAACTCATCTTT.

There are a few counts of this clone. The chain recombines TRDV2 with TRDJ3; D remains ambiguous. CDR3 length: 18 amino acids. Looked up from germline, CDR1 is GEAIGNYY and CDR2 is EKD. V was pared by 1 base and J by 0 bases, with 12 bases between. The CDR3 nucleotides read TGTGCCTGTGACACGATGTCGGGGCCCTCCTGGGACACCCGACAGATGTTTTTC. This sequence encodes CACDTMSGPSWDTRQMFF.

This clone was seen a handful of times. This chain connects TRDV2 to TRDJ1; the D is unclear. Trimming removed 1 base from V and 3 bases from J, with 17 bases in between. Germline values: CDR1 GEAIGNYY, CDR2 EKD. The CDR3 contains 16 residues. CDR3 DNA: TGTGCCTGTGACACGATGCAGGGGTTAAGTCCCGATAAACTCATCTTT. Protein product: CACDTMQGLSPDKLIF.

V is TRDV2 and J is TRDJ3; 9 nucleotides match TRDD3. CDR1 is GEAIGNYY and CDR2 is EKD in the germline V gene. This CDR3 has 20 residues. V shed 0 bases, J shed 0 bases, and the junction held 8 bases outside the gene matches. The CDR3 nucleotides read TGTGCCTGTGACACCGTACTGGGGGAGCCCAGCTCCTGGGACACCCGACAGATGTTTTTC. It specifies CACDTVLGEPSSWDTRQMFF.

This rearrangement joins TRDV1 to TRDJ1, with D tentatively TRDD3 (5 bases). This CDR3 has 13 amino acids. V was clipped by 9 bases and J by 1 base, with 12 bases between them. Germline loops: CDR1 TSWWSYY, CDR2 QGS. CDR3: CALRGTGTDKLIF. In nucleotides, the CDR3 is TGTGCTCTCCGTGGTACTGGCACCGATAAACTCATCTTT.

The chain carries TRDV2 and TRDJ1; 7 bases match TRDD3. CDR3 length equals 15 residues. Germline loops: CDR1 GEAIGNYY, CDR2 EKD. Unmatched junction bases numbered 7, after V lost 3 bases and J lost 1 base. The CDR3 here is CACDSLGITTDKLIF. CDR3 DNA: TGTGCCTGTGACTCGCTGGGGATAACCACCGATAAACTCATCTTT.

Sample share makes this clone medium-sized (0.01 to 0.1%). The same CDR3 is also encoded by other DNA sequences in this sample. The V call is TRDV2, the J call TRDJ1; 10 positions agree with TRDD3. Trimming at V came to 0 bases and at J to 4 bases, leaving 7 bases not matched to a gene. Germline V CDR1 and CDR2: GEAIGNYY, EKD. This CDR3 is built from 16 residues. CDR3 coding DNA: TGTGCCTGTGACACCGTCGGTGGGGGGATACGCGATAAACTCATCTTT. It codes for CACDTVGGGIRDKLIF.

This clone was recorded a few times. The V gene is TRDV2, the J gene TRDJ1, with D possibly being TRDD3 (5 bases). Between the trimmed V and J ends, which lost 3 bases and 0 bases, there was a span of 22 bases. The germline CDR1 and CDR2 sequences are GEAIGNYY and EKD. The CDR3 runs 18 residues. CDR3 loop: CACDGPLGDLTHTDKLIF. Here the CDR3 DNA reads TGTGCCTGTGACGGACCTCTGGGAGATCTCACTCACACCGATAAACTCATCTTT.

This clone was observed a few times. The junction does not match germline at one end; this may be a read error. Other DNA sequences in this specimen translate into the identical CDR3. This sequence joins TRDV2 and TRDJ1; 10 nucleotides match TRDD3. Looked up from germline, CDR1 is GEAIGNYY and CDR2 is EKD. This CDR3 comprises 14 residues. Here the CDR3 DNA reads TGTGCCTGCGACACTGGGGGATACACCGATAAACTCATCTTT. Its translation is CACDTGGYTDKLIF.

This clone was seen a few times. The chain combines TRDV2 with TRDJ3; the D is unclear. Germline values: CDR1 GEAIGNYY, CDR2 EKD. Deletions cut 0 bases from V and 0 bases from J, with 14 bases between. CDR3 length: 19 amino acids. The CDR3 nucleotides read TGTGCCTGTGACACCGTCCAAGGGGCCCACTCCTGGGACACCCGACAGATGTTTTTC. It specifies CACDTVQGAHSWDTRQMFF.

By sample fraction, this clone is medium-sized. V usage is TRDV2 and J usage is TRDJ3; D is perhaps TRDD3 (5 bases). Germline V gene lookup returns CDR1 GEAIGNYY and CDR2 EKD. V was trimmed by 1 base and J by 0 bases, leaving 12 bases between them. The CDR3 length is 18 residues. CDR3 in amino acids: CACDTVGPSSWDTRQMFF. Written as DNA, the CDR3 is TGTGCCTGTGACACGGTGGGGCCAAGCTCCTGGGACACCCGACAGATGTTTTTC.

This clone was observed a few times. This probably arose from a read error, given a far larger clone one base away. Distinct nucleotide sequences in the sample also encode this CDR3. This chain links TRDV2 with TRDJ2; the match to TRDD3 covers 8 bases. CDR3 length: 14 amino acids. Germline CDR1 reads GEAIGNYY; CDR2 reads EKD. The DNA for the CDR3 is TGTGCCTGTGACACCTGGGGGATGACGGCACAACTCTTCTTT. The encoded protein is CACDTWGMTAQLFF.

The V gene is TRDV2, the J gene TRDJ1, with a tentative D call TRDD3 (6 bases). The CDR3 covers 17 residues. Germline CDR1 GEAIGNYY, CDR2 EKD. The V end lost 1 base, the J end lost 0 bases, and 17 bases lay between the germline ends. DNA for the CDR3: TGTGCCTGTGACACGCTGGGCGCCCGGGGGAACACCGATAAACTCATCTTT. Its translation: CACDTLGARGNTDKLIF.

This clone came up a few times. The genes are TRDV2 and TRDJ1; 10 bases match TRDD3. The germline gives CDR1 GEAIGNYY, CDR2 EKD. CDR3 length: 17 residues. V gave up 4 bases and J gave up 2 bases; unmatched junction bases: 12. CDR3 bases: TGTGCCTGTGAATCCCTTGTACTGGGGGATTTAACCGATAAACTCATCTTT. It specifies CACESLVLGDLTDKLIF.

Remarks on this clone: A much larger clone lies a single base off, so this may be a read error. The CDR3 coding sequence is TGTGCCTGTGGCACCGCTACTGGGGGATACGACTCCTGGGACACCCGACAGATGTTTTTC. Residues: CACGTATGGYDSWDTRQMFF. The J gene is TRDJ3, the V gene TRDV2; 13 bases are shared with TRDD3. CDR1 GEAIGNYY and CDR2 EKD come from the germline V gene. The CDR3 spans 20 residues.

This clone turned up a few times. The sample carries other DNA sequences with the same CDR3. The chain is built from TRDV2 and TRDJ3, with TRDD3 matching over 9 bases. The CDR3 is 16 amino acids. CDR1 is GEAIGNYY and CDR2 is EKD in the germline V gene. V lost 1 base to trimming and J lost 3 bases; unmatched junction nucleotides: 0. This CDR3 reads CACDTGGYWDTRQMFF. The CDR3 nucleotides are TGTGCCTGTGACACTGGGGGATACTGGGACACCCGACAGATGTTTTTC.

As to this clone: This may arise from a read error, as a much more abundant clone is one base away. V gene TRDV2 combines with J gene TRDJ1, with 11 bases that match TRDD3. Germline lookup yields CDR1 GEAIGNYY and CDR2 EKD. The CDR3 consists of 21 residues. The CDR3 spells CACGTLSGGYRGAEYTDKLIF. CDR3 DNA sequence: TGTGCCTGTGGCACCCTGTCTGGGGGATACCGGGGGGCCGAGTACACCGATAAACTCATCTTT.

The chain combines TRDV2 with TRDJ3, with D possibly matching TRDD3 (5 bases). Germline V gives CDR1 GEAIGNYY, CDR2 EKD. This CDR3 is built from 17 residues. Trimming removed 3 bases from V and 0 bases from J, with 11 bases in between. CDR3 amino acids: CACDPSGSSWDTRQMFF. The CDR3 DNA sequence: TGTGCCTGTGACCCGTCGGGGAGCTCCTGGGACACCCGACAGATGTTTTTC.

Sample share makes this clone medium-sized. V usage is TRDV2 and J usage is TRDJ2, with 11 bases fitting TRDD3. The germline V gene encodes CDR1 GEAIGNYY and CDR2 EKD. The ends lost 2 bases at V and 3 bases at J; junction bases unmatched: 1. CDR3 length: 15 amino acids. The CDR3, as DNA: TGTGCCTGTGACATACTGGGGGATATGACAGCACAACTCTTCTTT. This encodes CACDILGDMTAQLFF.

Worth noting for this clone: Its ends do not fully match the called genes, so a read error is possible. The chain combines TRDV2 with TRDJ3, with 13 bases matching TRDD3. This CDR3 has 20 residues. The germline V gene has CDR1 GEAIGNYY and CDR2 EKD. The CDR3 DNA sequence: TGTGCCTGTGATAGTACTGGGGGATACGACGGCTCCTGTGACACCCGACAGATGTTTTTC. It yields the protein CACDSTGGYDGSCDTRQMFF.

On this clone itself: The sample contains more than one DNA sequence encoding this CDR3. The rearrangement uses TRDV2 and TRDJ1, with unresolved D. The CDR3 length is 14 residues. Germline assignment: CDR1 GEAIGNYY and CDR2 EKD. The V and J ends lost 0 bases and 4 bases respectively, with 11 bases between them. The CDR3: CACDTVIGRDKLIF. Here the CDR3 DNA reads TGTGCCTGTGACACCGTGATAGGTCGCGATAAACTCATCTTT.

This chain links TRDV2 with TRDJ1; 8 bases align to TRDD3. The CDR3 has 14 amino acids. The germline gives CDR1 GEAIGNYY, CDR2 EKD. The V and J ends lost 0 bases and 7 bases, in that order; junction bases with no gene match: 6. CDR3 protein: CACDTLGGWGKLIF. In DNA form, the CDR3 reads TGTGCCTGTGACACCCTTGGGGGATGGGGTAAACTCATCTTT.

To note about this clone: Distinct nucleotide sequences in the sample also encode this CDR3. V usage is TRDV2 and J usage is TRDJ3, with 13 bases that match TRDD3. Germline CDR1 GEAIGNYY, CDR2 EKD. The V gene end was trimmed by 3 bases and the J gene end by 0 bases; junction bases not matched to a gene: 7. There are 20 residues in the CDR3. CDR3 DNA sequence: TGTGCCTGTGACCCAGTACTGGGGGATACGAGCTCCTGGGACACCCGACAGATGTTTTTC. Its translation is CACDPVLGDTSSWDTRQMFF.

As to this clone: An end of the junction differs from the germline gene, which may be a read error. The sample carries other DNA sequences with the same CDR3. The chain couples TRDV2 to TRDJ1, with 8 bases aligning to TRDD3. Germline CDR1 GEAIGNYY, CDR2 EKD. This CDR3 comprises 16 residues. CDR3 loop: CACDGLGGPHTDKLIF. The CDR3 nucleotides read TGCGCCTGTGACGGACTGGGGGGCCCTCACACCGATAAACTCATCTTT.

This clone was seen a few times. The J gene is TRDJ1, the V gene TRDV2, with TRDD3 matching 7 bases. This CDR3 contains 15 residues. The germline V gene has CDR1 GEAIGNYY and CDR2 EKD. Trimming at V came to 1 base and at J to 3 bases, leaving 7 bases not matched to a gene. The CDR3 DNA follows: TGTGCCTGTGACACTGTTGGTGGGGGACCCGATAAACTCATCTTT. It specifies CACDTVGGGPDKLIF.

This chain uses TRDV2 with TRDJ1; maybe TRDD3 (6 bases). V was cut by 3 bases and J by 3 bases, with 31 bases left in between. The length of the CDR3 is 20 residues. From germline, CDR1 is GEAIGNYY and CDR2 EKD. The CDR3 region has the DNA TGTGCCTGTGACCCCGTACTTCCCCCGGCGATACGCGGGGCGTCCGATAAACTCATCTTT. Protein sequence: CACDPVLPPAIRGASDKLIF.